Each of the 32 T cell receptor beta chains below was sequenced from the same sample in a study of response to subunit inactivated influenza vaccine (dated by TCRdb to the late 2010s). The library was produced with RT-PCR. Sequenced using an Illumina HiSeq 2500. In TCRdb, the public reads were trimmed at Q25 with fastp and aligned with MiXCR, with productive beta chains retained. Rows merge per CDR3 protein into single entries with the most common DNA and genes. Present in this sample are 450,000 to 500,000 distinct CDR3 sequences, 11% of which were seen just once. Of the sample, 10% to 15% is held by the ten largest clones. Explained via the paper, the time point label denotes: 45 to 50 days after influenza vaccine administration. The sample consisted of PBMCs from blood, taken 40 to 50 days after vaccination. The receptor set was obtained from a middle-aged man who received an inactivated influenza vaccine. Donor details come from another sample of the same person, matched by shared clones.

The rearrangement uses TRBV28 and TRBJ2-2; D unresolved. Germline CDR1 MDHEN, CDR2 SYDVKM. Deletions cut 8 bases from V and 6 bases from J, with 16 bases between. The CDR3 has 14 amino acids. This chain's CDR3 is CASGRPGTAGELFF. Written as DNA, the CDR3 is TGTGCCAGCGGACGACCCGGAACGGCCGGGGAGCTGTTTTTT.

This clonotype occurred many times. The CDR3 DNA is TGCAGCGTTGAAGGGGCTCGGGACAGGGCCTACGAGCAGTACTTC. Translation: CSVEGARDRAYEQYF. The chain joins TRBV29-1 to TRBJ2-7, with 9 bases aligning to TRBD1. Germline V lookup: CDR1 SQVTM, CDR2 ANQGSEA. The CDR3 sequence is 15 residues long. The junction had 6 bases not matched to a gene; V was cut back by 1 base and J by 2 bases.

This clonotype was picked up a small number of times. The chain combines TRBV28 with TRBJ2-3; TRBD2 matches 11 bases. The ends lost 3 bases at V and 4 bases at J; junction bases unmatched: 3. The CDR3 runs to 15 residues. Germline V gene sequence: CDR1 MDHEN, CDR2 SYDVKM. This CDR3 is CASSLTSGVSDTQYF. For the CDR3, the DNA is TGTGCCAGCAGTTTGACTAGCGGGGTGTCAGATACGCAGTATTTT.

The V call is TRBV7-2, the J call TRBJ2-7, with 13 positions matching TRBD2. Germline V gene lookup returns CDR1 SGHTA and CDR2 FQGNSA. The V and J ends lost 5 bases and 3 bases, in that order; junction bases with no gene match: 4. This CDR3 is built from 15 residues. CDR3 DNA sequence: TGTGCCAGCAGCACCCGGACTAGCGGGAGCTACGAGCAGTACTTC. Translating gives CASSTRTSGSYEQYF. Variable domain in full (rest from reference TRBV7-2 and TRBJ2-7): GAGVSQSPSNKVTEKGKDVELRCDPISGHTALYWYRQSLGQGLEFLIYFQGNSAPDKSGLPSDRFSAERTGGSVSTLTIQRTQQEDSAVYLCASSTRTSGSYEQYFGPGTRLTVT.

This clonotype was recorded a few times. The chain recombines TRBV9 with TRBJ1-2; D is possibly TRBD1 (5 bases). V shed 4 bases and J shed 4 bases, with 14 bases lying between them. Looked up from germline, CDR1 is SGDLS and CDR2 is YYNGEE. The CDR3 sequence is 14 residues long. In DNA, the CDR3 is TGTGCCAGCAGCCCTAGTGGGGGTGGCTATGGCTACACCTTC. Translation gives CASSPSGGGYGYTF.

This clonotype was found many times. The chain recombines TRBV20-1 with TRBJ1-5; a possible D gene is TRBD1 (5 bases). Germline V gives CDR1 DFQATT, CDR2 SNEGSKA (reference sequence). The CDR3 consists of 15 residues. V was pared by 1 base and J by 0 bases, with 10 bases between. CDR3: CSARVRGYSNQPQHF. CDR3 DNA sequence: TGCAGTGCTAGAGTTAGGGGCTATAGCAATCAGCCCCAGCATTTT.

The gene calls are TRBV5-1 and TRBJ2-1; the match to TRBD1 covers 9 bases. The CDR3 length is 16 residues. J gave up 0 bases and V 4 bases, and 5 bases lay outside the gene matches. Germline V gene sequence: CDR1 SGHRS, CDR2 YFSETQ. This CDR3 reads CASSRDRESSYNEQFF. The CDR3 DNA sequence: TGCGCCAGCAGCCGGGACAGGGAGAGCTCCTACAATGAGCAGTTCTTC. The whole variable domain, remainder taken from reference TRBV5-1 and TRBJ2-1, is KAGVTQTPRYLIKTRGQQVTLSCSPISGHRSVSWYQQTPGQGLQFLFEYFSETQRNKGNFPGRFSGRQFSNSRSEMNVSTLELGDSALYLCASSRDRESSYNEQFFGPGTRLTVL.

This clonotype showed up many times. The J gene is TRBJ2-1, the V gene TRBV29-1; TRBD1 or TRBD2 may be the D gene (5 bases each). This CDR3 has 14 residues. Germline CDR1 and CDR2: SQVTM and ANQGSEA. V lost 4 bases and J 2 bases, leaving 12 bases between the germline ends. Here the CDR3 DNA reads TGCAGCGTTGCAAACGGGGCAACCTACAATGAGCAGTTCTTC. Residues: CSVANGATYNEQFF.

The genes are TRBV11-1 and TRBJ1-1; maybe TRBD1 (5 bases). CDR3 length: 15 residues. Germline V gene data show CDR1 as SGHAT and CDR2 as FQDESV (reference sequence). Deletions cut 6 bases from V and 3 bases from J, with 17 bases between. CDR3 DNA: TGTGCCAGCAGGCGCGACAGATATCGAGACACTGAAGCTTTCTTT. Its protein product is CASRRDRYRDTEAFF.

The CDR3: CSASSGTVYGYTF. CDR3 coding DNA: TGCAGTGCGTCATCCGGGACAGTCTATGGCTACACCTTC. The J gene is TRBJ1-2, the V gene TRBV20-1, with 7 bases aligning to TRBD1. Per the germline V gene, CDR1 is DFQATT and CDR2 is SNEGSKA (reference sequence). This CDR3 region has 13 residues. V trimming: 6 bases; J trimming: 4 bases; junction bases outside the gene matches: 8.

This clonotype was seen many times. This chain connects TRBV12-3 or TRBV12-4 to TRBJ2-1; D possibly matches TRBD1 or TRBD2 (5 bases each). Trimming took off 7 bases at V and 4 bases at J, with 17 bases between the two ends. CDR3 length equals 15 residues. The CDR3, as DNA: TGTGCCAGCACTTTTGGGGGTAATCTTTACAATGAGCAGTTCTTC. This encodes CASTFGGNLYNEQFF.

The CDR3 here is CASSLASQTDTQYF. As DNA, the CDR3 is TGCGCCAGCAGCTTGGCTTCCCAGACAGATACGCAGTATTTT. This rearrangement joins TRBV5-1 to TRBJ2-3; no definite D call. CDR3 length: 14 amino acids. Germline CDR1 SGHRS, CDR2 YFSETQ. Between the trimmed V and J ends, which lost 0 bases and 3 bases, there was a span of 8 bases.

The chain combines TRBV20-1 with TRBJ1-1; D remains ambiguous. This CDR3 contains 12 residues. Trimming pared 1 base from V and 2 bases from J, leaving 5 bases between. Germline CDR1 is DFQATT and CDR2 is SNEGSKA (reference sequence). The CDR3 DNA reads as TGCAGTGCTAGAGGCACAAACACTGAAGCTTTCTTT. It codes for CSARGTNTEAFF.

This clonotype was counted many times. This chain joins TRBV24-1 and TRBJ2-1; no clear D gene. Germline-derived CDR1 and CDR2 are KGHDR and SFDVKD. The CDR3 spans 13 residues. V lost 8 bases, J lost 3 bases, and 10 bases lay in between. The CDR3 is CATIADGYNEQFF. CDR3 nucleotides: TGTGCCACCATTGCGGACGGCTACAATGAGCAGTTCTTC.

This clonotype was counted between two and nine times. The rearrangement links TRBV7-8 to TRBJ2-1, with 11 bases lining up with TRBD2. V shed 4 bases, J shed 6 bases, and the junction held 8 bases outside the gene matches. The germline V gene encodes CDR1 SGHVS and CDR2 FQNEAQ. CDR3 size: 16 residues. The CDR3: CASSSLLAGGTNEQFF. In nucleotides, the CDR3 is TGTGCCAGCAGCTCTCTGCTAGCGGGGGGAACCAATGAGCAGTTCTTC.

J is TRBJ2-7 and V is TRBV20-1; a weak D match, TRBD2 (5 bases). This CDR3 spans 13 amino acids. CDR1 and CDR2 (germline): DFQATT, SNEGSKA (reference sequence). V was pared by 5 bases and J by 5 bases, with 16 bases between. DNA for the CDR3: TGCAGTGCTCCATTTGTAGGGAGCAACGAGCAGTACTTC. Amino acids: CSAPFVGSNEQYF.

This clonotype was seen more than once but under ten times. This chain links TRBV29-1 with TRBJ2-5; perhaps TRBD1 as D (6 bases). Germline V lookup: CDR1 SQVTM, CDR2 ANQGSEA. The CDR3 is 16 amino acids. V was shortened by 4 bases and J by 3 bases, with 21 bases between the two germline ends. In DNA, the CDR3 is TGCAGCGTTGTTCCCCCCTTTAACACAGGGAAAGAGACCCAGTACTTC. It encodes CSVVPPFNTGKETQYF.

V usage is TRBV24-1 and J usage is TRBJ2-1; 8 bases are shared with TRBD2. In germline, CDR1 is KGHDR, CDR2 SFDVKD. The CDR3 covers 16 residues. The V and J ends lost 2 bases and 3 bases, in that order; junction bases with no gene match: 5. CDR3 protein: CATSDSSGGVYNEQFF. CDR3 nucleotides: TGTGCCACCAGTGATTCGAGCGGGGGAGTCTACAATGAGCAGTTCTTC.

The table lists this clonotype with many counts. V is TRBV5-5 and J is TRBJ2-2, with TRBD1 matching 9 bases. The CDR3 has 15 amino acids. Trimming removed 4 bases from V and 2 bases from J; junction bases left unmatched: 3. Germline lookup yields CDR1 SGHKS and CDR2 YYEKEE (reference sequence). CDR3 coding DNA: TGTGCCAGCAGCCGGACAGGGGATAACACCGGGGAGCTGTTTTTT. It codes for CASSRTGDNTGELFF.

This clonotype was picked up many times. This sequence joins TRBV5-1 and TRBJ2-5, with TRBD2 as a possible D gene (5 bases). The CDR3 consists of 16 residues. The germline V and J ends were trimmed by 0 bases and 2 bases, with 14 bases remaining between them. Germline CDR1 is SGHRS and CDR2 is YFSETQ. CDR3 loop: CASSLGVGVQQETQYF. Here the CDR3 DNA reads TGCGCCAGCAGCTTGGGGGTGGGAGTACAGCAAGAGACCCAGTACTTC.

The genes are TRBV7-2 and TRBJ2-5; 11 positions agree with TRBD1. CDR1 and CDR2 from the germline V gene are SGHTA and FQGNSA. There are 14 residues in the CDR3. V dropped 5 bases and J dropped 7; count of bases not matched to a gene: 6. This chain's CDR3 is CASSRRDRGGTQYF. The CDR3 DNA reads TGTGCCAGCAGCCGCCGGGACAGGGGGGGGACCCAGTACTTC. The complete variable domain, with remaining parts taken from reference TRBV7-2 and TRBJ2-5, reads GAGVSQSPSNKVTEKGKDVELRCDPISGHTALYWYRQSLGQGLEFLIYFQGNSAPDKSGLPSDRFSAERTGGSVSTLTIQRTQQEDSAVYLCASSRRDRGGTQYFGPGTRLLVL.

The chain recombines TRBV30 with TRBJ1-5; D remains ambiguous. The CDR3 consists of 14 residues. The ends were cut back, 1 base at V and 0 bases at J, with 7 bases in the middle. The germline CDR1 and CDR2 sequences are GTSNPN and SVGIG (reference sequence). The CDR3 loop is CAWSAMVSNQPQHF. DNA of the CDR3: TGTGCCTGGAGTGCGATGGTTAGCAATCAGCCCCAGCATTTT.

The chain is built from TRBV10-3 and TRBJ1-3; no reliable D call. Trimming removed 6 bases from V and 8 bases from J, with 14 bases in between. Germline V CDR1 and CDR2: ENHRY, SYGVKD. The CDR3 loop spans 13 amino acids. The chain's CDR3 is CAISDSVGDTIYF. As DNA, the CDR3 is TGTGCCATCAGCGACTCCGTAGGAGACACCATATATTTT.

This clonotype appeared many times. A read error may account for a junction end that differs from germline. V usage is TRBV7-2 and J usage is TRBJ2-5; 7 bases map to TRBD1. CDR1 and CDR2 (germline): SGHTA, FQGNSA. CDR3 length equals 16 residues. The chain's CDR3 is CASSLVDRVPGETQYF. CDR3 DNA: TGTGCCAGCAGTTTAGTAGACAGGGTCCCGGGGGAGACCCAGTACTTC.

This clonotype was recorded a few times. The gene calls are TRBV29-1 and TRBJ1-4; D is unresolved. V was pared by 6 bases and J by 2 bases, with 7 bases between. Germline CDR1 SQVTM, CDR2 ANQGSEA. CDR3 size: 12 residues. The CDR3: CSVLSTNEKLFF. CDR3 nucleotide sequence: TGCAGCGTCTTGAGTACTAATGAAAAACTGTTTTTT.

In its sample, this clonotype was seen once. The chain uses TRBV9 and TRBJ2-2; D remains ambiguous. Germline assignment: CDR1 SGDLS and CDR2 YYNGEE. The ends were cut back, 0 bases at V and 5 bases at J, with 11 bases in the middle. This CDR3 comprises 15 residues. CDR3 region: CASSVGVSETGELFF. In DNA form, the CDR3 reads TGTGCCAGCAGCGTAGGTGTTTCGGAAACCGGGGAGCTGTTTTTT.

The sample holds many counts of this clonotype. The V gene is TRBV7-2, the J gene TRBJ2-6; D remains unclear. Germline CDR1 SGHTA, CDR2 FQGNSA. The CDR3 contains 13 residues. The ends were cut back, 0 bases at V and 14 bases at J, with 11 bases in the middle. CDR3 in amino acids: CASSLAGPVFLTF. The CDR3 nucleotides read TGTGCCAGCAGCTTAGCAGGGCCAGTTTTCCTGACTTTC.

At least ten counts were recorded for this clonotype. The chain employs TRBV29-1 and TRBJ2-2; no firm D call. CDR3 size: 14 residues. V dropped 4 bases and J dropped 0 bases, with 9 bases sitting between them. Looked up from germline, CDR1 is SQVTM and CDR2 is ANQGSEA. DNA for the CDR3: TGCAGCGTTGGACTTTCCGCGAACACCGGGGAGCTGTTTTTT. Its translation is CSVGLSANTGELFF.

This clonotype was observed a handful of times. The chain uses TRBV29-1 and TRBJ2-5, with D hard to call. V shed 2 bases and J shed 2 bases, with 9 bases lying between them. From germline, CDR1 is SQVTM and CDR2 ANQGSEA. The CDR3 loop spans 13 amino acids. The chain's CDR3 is CSVELGWQETQYF. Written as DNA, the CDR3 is TGCAGCGTTGAATTGGGTTGGCAAGAGACCCAGTACTTC.

DNA for the CDR3: TGTGCCAGCAGTTTTTCTAGACTAGCGGTAAAATACAATGAGCAGTTCTTC. Its translation is CASSFSRLAVKYNEQFF. The chain carries TRBV6-2 or TRBV6-3 and TRBJ2-1, with 9 positions matching TRBD2. Per the germline V gene, CDR1 is MNHEY and CDR2 is SVGEGT. Germline trimming cut 4 bases from V and 4 bases from J; bases unmatched to any gene: 11. The CDR3 has 17 amino acids.

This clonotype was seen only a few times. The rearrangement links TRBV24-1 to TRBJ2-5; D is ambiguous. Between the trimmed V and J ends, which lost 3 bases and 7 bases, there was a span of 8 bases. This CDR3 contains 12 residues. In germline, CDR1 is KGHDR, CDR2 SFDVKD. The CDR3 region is CATSDPGRTQYF. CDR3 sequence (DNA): TGTGCCACCAGTGATCCCGGGCGGACCCAGTACTTC.

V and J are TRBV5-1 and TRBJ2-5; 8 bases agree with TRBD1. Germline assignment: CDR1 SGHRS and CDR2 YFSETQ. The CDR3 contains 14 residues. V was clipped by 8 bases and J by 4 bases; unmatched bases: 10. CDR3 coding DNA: TGCGCCAGTTCAAGGAGGACAGGGCCAGAGACCCAGTACTTC. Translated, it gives CASSRRTGPETQYF.